The 6 T cell receptor beta chains below all came from one sample that was sequenced in a study of blood T cell repertoires in COVID-19. Sequenced by immunoSEQ multiplex PCR; TCRdb stores in-frame clones only, minus some. Of 35,000 to 45,000 clones in the sample, about 78% were seen once. Input material: peripheral blood. The receptors were sampled from an older man with active or convalescent COVID-19.

This rearrangement joins TRBV24-1 to TRBJ2-3; D is unclear. Trimming removed 4 bases at V and 2 bases at J, with 6 bases between. CDR3 length: 13 residues. Looked up from germline, CDR1 is KGHDR and CDR2 is SFDVKD. CDR3 protein: CATSEQNTDTQYF. DNA for the CDR3: TGTGCCACCAGTGAGCAGAACACAGATACGCAGTATTTT.

This chain connects TRBV9 to TRBJ1-2; 11 positions match TRBD1. The germline gives CDR1 SGDLS, CDR2 YYNGEE. After removal of 4 bases from V and 4 bases from J, the junction contained 6 bases not matched to a gene. CDR3 length: 15 amino acids. The CDR3 DNA follows: TGTGCCAGCAGCCCCAGGACAGGGGGCTCCTATGGCTACACCTTC. It specifies CASSPRTGGSYGYTF.

This clone was counted only a few times. This rearrangement joins TRBV6-1 to TRBJ2-7, with D tentatively TRBD2 (5 bases). Germline V gene sequence: CDR1 MNHNS, CDR2 SASEGT. V lost 1 base, J lost 2 bases, and 9 bases lay in between. The CDR3 has 14 amino acids. This CDR3 is CASSEVGAAYEQYF. The CDR3, as DNA: TGTGCCAGCAGTGAAGTTGGAGCGGCCTACGAGCAGTACTTC.

The sample holds a few counts of this clone. This rearrangement joins TRBV28 to TRBJ1-5, with TRBD1 identical over 10 bases. J gave up 1 base and V 8 bases, and 5 bases lay outside the gene matches. Per the germline V gene, CDR1 is MDHEN and CDR2 is SYDVKM. The CDR3 covers 15 residues. The CDR3, as DNA: TGTGCCAGCCGAAGACAGGGGGCGAGCAATCAGCCCCAGCATTTT. Protein sequence: CASRRQGASNQPQHF.

This clone was counted a single time. The chain employs TRBV10-2 and TRBJ1-5; 7 nucleotides line up with TRBD1. Germline trimming cut 8 bases from V and 7 bases from J; bases unmatched to any gene: 5. The CDR3 sequence is 12 residues long. Germline V CDR1 and CDR2: WSHSY, SAAADI. CDR3 DNA sequence: TGCGCCAGCGCGTCAGGGGGACAGCCCCAGCATTTT. It encodes CASASGGQPQHF.

CDR3 in amino acids: CASNTQGAGVQPQHF. In DNA, the CDR3 is TGTGCCAGCAACACACAGGGGGCGGGGGTTCAGCCCCAGCATTTT. The chain employs TRBV28 and TRBJ1-5, with 9 bases aligning to TRBD1. The V segment lost 7 bases and the J segment 6 bases; nucleotides outside the gene matches: 10. Germline CDR1 is MDHEN and CDR2 is SYDVKM. The CDR3 runs to 15 residues. The whole variable domain, remainder taken from reference TRBV28 and TRBJ1-5, is DVKVTQSSRYLVKRTGEKVFLECVQDMDHENMFWYRQDPGLGLRLIYFSYDVKMKEKGDIPEGYSVSREKKERFSLILESASTNQTSMYLCASNTQGAGVQPQHFGDGTRLSIL.